Below, 23 T cell receptor beta chains from the same sample are listed, as sequenced in a study of T cells in Graves' hyperthyroidism and ophthalmopathy (dated by TCRdb to about 2019). Library preparation used multiplex PCR. Sequencing relied on an Illumina HiSeq 2000. The TCR beta CDR3 regions were amplified from RNA transcripts. For the first round of RT-PCR on the TCR CDR3, the HTBI primer set was used together with the Qiagen OneStep RT-PCR kit. In-frame beta chains were kept once TCRdb had trimmed the public reads at Q25 with fastp and called clones with MiXCR. Each record represents a unique CDR3 protein, reported with the most common genes and DNA among its rows. The sample yields hundreds of thousands of distinct CDR3 sequences; around 15% were counted once. Together, the top ten hold around 13% of the sample. Input material: blood. The receptors originated from a woman aged 40 to 50 with Graves' hyperthyroidism.

Worth noting for this clonotype: A single base separates this from a much larger clone, so it may be a read error. Because the CDR3 is missing its conserved closing phenylalanine or tryptophan, this is likely a read error. The chain joins TRBV7-2 to TRBJ2-7; D gene uncertain. The CDR3 contains 11 residues. CDR1 SGHTA and CDR2 FQGNSA come from the germline V gene. V lost 2 bases and J lost 5, with 4 bases in between. DNA for the CDR3: TGTGCCAGCAGCTTAAAAGACGAGCAGTACTTA. This sequence encodes CASSLKDEQYL.

This clonotype has ten or more counts. The rearrangement joins TRBV28 to TRBJ2-1; D not resolved. This CDR3 comprises 14 residues. Trimming shortened V by 3 bases and J by 12 bases, and 18 bases separated the two germline ends. Germline V gene data show CDR1 as MDHEN and CDR2 as SYDVKM. CDR3 protein: CASSFQVARGAQFF. Here the CDR3 DNA reads TGTGCCAGCAGTTTCCAGGTCGCTAGAGGAGCGCAGTTCTTC.

Only a few counts were recorded for this clonotype. The CDR3 region is CASSSRGGLGTGELFF. In nucleotides, the CDR3 is TGTGCCAGCAGCTCCCGAGGAGGGCTGGGGACCGGGGAGCTGTTTTTT. The chain has TRBV7-9 and TRBJ2-2; D is possibly TRBD2 (6 bases). CDR1 is SEHNR, CDR2 FQNEAQ, per germline (reference sequence). There are 16 residues in the CDR3. V gave up 4 bases and J gave up 5 bases, with 17 bases separating them.

In this sample, this clonotype turned up a few times. This sequence joins TRBV20-1 and TRBJ2-6, with 9 nucleotides matching TRBD1. V was clipped by 6 bases and J by 0 bases; unmatched bases: 12. The CDR3 loop spans 18 amino acids. Germline CDR1 is DFQATT and CDR2 is SNEGSKA (reference sequence). CDR3: CSADLPGQGFSGANVLTF. The CDR3 DNA follows: TGCAGTGCCGATTTACCGGGACAGGGTTTCTCTGGGGCCAACGTCCTGACTTTC.

The CDR3 nucleotides are TGTGCCACGTCCCAGGGCTCGGATACGCAGTATTTT. Residues: CATSQGSDTQYF. V is TRBV6-1 and J is TRBJ2-3; the D gene is possibly TRBD1 (5 bases). The CDR3 length is 12 residues. The ends were cut back, 10 bases at V and 6 bases at J, with 14 bases in the middle. The germline CDR1 and CDR2 sequences are MNHNS and SASEGT.

This clonotype was seen many times. This chain joins TRBV28 and TRBJ1-5; maybe TRBD1 (6 bases). CDR3 length: 14 residues. Germline V gene data show CDR1 as MDHEN and CDR2 as SYDVKM. V dropped 7 bases and J dropped 6 bases, with 16 bases sitting between them. CDR3 in amino acids: CASNQGGARQPQHF. The CDR3 DNA is TGTGCCAGCAATCAAGGGGGTGCTCGTCAGCCCCAGCATTTT.

This clonotype was counted at least ten times. V is TRBV6-1 and J is TRBJ1-6; tentatively, D is TRBD1 (6 bases). The CDR3 is 18 amino acids. Looked up from germline, CDR1 is MNHNS and CDR2 is SASEGT. V was pared by 7 bases and J by 0 bases, with 19 bases between. The CDR3 DNA sequence: TGTGCCAGCACTCTTCAGGGGCATGGTTTCTCCTATAATTCACCCCTCCACTTT. Its translation: CASTLQGHGFSYNSPLHF.

This clonotype was seen a few times. The rearrangement uses TRBV9 and TRBJ2-1, with 8 bases identical to TRBD2. The CDR3 sequence is 12 residues long. J was trimmed by 8 bases and V by 3 bases; bases with no gene match: 1. Germline loops: CDR1 SGDLS, CDR2 YYNGEE. In nucleotides, the CDR3 is TGTGCCAGCAGCGGACTAGCGCATGAGCAGTTCTTC. This translates into CASSGLAHEQFF.

The V gene is TRBV6-1, the J gene TRBJ2-7, with 16 bases aligning to TRBD2. Germline V gives CDR1 MNHNS, CDR2 SASEGT. V was clipped by 2 bases and J by 2 bases; unmatched bases: 12. CDR3 size: 20 residues. CDR3 coding DNA: TGTGCCAGCAGTGAATATGCTCCGGGACTAGCGGGAGGGCCAGCCTACGAGCAGTACTTC. Protein product: CASSEYAPGLAGGPAYEQYF.

This clonotype was recorded a few times. The chain joins TRBV30 to TRBJ1-5, with D hard to call. The germline V and J ends were trimmed by 0 bases and 1 base, with 22 bases remaining between them. In germline, CDR1 is GTSNPN, CDR2 SVGIG (reference sequence). This CDR3 is built from 19 residues. This CDR3 reads CAWSVGVGGPSGSNQPQHF. In DNA form, the CDR3 reads TGTGCCTGGAGTGTAGGTGTGGGCGGCCCCTCGGGGAGCAATCAGCCCCAGCATTTT.

This clonotype was picked up many times. The chain recombines TRBV10-3 with TRBJ2-3, with 7 positions matching TRBD2. Germline lookup yields CDR1 ENHRY and CDR2 SYGVKD. CDR3 length: 16 residues. V lost 10 bases, J lost 2 bases, and 15 bases stayed unmatched. The CDR3 is CATLNSAGATTDTQYF. The CDR3 nucleotides are TGTGCCACCCTAAATTCCGCGGGAGCCACCACAGATACGCAGTATTTT.

The CDR3 DNA reads as TGTGCCAGCAGTACTCACCAGGGACTAGCGGGGGGTGGAGAGACCCAGTACTTC. Translated, it gives CASSTHQGLAGGGETQYF. The gene calls are TRBV2 and TRBJ2-5; 15 positions match TRBD2. This CDR3 has 18 residues. The germline V gene has CDR1 SNHLY and CDR2 FYNNEI. After removal of 5 bases from V and 4 bases from J, the junction contained 11 bases not matched to a gene.

This sequence joins TRBV27 and TRBJ2-7; the D is unclear. V lost 5 bases, J lost 4 bases, and 21 bases lay in between. This CDR3 spans 16 amino acids. Looked up from germline, CDR1 is MNHEY and CDR2 is SMNVEV (reference sequence). The DNA of the CDR3 is TGTGCCAGCAGTGCCTCTGGGTGGGCATCACCATACGAGCAGTACTTC. It encodes CASSASGWASPYEQYF.

This clonotype was seen at least ten times. This chain links TRBV5-6 with TRBJ1-1, with unresolved D. The germline V gene encodes CDR1 SGHDT and CDR2 YYEEEE. V lost 2 bases and J 4 bases, leaving 9 bases between the germline ends. This CDR3 is 13 amino acids long. Here the CDR3 DNA reads TGTGCCAGCAGCTTCTATATAGCCACTGAAGCTTTCTTT. Its translation is CASSFYIATEAFF.

This clonotype was counted ten times or more. The chain uses TRBV20-1 and TRBJ2-6; D is undetermined. V lost 0 bases and J lost 1, with 4 bases in between. This CDR3 has 14 residues. The germline gives CDR1 DFQATT, CDR2 SNEGSKA (reference sequence). CDR3 in amino acids: CSARDRSGANVLTF. CDR3 sequence (DNA): TGCAGTGCTAGAGACCGGTCTGGGGCCAACGTCCTGACTTTC.

This chain connects TRBV6-1 to TRBJ2-3, with TRBD2 matching over 8 bases. J lost 0 bases, V lost 11 bases, and 4 bases had no gene match. CDR1 and CDR2 (germline): MNHNS, SASEGT. This CDR3 is 13 amino acids long. CDR3 DNA: TGTGCCCGATCTAGCGGGAGCACAGATACGCAGTATTTT. Amino acids: CARSSGSTDTQYF.

There are many counts of this clonotype. CDR3 sequence: CASSLWKGETQYF. CDR3 in DNA: TGTGCCAGCAGCTTATGGAAGGGGGAGACCCAGTACTTC. The chain links TRBV11-2 to TRBJ2-5; D possibly corresponds to TRBD1 (5 bases). The CDR3 runs to 13 residues. CDR1 is SGHAT and CDR2 is FQNNGV in the germline V gene. V dropped 2 bases and J dropped 5 bases, with 9 bases sitting between them.

This clonotype has at least ten counts. V gene TRBV2 combines with J gene TRBJ1-1; 8 bases map to TRBD1. Losses at the gene ends were 6 bases for V and 0 bases for J; bases not matched to a gene: 9. Germline V gene lookup returns CDR1 SNHLY and CDR2 FYNNEI. The CDR3 totals 16 residues. CDR3 loop: CASRKNTGQVNTEAFF. CDR3 bases: TGTGCCAGCAGAAAAAACACGGGACAGGTGAACACTGAAGCTTTCTTT.

The CDR3, as DNA: TGTGCCAGCAGCGGGGGCGGGAGGGCTGATGAGCAGTTCTTC. Translated, it gives CASSGGGRADEQFF. V usage is TRBV2 and J usage is TRBJ2-1; 9 nucleotides align to TRBD2. The CDR3 is 14 amino acids. Trimming cost V 6 bases and J 8 bases; bases outside gene matches: 8. Germline values: CDR1 SNHLY, CDR2 FYNNEI. Together with reference TRBV2 and TRBJ2-1, the CDR3 gives the full variable domain: EPEVTQTPSHQVTQMGQEVILRCVPISNHLYFYWYRQILGQKVEFLVSFYNNEISEKSEIFDDQFSVERPDGSNFTLKIRSTKLEDSAMYFCASSGGGRADEQFFGPGTRLTVL.

This clonotype was recorded at least ten times. This rearrangement joins TRBV6-5 to TRBJ2-7; D is possibly TRBD2 (5 bases). Trimming pared 4 bases from V and 6 bases from J, leaving 13 bases between. Germline-derived CDR1 and CDR2 are MNHEY and SVGAGI. The CDR3 is made up of 13 amino acids. The DNA for the CDR3 is TGTGCCAGCAGTTTACAAAACCGGGGCGAGCAGTACTTC. This gives the protein CASSLQNRGEQYF.

This clonotype was seen at least ten times. The chain has TRBV12-3 or TRBV12-4 and TRBJ2-5; 11 bases are a match to TRBD2. This CDR3 is 21 amino acids long. J was trimmed by 2 bases and V by 6 bases; bases with no gene match: 23. CDR3 DNA: TGTGCCAGCAGCCGTACCGTAGCGGGAGGGCCGGTGTTAAACTTACAAGAGACCCAGTACTTC. This gives the protein CASSRTVAGGPVLNLQETQYF.

There are many counts of this clonotype. This chain links TRBV5-1 with TRBJ2-7; 12 bases map to TRBD2. Germline V gives CDR1 SGHRS, CDR2 YFSETQ. Unmatched junction bases numbered 16, after V lost 4 bases and J lost 2 bases. This CDR3 has 19 residues. This CDR3 is CASSNRQTWTSGETYEQYF. The CDR3 DNA sequence: TGCGCCAGCAGCAACCGACAAACGTGGACTAGCGGGGAGACCTACGAGCAGTACTTC.

This clonotype was seen ten or more times. The gene calls are TRBV9 and TRBJ2-7; D is possibly TRBD1 (5 bases). V lost 0 bases and J 2 bases, leaving 12 bases between the germline ends. Germline V CDR1 and CDR2: SGDLS, YYNGEE. CDR3 length equals 15 residues. The CDR3, as DNA: TGTGCCAGCAGCGTAGGGACGGACACCACCTACGAGCAGTACTTC. Protein sequence: CASSVGTDTTYEQYF.